These 7 T cell receptor beta chains were sequenced from one sample in a study of shared clonotypes between healthy human individuals. Profiled with immunoSEQ multiplex PCR; TCRdb holds only in-frame clones, not every one. Of 2.3 million or so clones detected, over 90% appear once; the ten largest clones hold 0.39%. The specimen was naive CD4+ T cells from PBMCs. Subset defined: CD45RA+ positively selected. The receptor set was obtained from a man younger than 35 in good health. Some clones in this sample may be carry-over from other donors' samples.

This rearrangement joins TRBV5-4 to TRBJ2-1, with 11 nucleotides matching TRBD2. Germline CDR1 and CDR2: SGHNT and YYREEE (reference sequence). J gave up 0 bases and V 4 bases, and 9 bases lay outside the gene matches. The CDR3 extends over 18 amino acids. CDR3: CASSEGTSGSLSYNEQFF. The DNA for the CDR3 is TGTGCCAGCAGCGAGGGGACTAGCGGATCCCTCTCCTACAATGAGCAGTTCTTC.

The rearrangement links TRBV9 to TRBJ1-2, with unresolved D. The CDR3 totals 12 residues. CDR1 is SGDLS, CDR2 YYNGEE, per germline. The V end was cut by 5 bases, the J end by 6 bases, with 11 bases between. The CDR3 protein is CASSRTPDGYTF. The CDR3 DNA reads as TGTGCCAGCAGTAGAACTCCGGATGGCTACACCTTC.

The chain employs TRBV21-1 and TRBJ2-1; the table calls TRBD2, which could not be checked here. TRBV21-1 is assigned pseudogene status. This CDR3 comprises 12 residues. The CDR3 DNA follows: TGTGCCAGCAGCGCCCCCCTAGCGGAGCAGTTCTTC. Translated, it gives CASSAPLAEQFF.

Note on this clone: Compared with germline, one end of the junction differs, possibly owing to a read error. The V call is TRBV7-8, the J call TRBJ1-2; unclear D gene. The CDR3 runs 13 residues. From germline, CDR1 is SGHVS and CDR2 FQNEAQ. The CDR3 DNA reads TGTGCCAGCAGCTTAGATACCGTTAGGCATCCCCTTTTC. Protein sequence: CASSLDTVRHPLF.

V and J are TRBV19 and TRBJ1-2, with 9 positions matching TRBD1. Germline loops: CDR1 LNHDA, CDR2 SQIVND (reference sequence). The junction had 9 bases not matched to a gene; V was cut back by 3 bases and J by 4 bases. The CDR3 length is 16 residues. The CDR3 DNA follows: TGTGCCAGTAGTATTTCCCCGGGACAGGGTCCCTATGGCTACACCTTC. It codes for CASSISPGQGPYGYTF.

V and J are TRBV10-3 and TRBJ2-7; 9 nucleotides match TRBD1. The CDR3 runs 13 residues. In germline, CDR1 is ENHRY, CDR2 SYGVKD. Unmatched junction bases numbered 10, after V lost 9 bases and J lost 7 bases. The CDR3 region is CAISNRTGVEQYF. The CDR3 nucleotides read TGTGCCATTAGCAATCGGACAGGGGTTGAGCAGTACTTC.

The gene calls are TRBV5-1 and TRBJ2-2; 7 bases line up with TRBD2. The CDR3 runs to 17 residues. Germline V gives CDR1 SGHRS, CDR2 YFSETQ. The junction had 6 bases not matched to a gene; V was cut back by 1 base and J by 0 bases. CDR3 residues: CASSLMSSGTNTGELFF. CDR3 sequence (DNA): TGCGCCAGCAGCTTGATGTCTAGCGGTACGAACACCGGGGAGCTGTTTTTT.